This record looks at one T cell receptor beta chain sequence and its context. Its antigen is undetermined. Treatment given: 15 to 20 received Ad26.COV2.S at low or high dose, single or two shots; about five received placebo; per-sample allocation not given. The study sampled participants on day 63 after the first vaccine or placebo injection. Here immunoSEQ multiplex PCR was the method, and the copy in TCRdb shows in-frame clones only, minus some. The sample holds approximately 300,000 clones, approximately 80% seen once. The data stem from a study of Ad26.COV2.S vaccination and SARS-CoV-2 variants. On the study more broadly: Administration of Ad26.COV2.S was intramuscular, either once or twice 56 days apart. Study findings and constraints: Reported findings describe substantial breadth in spike-specific CD8+ and CD4+ T cell responses following vaccination.

The TCR sequence derives from a person aged 18-65 years who received the Ad26.COV2.S COVID-19 vaccine or a placebo. The material sequenced was peripheral blood, taken in a trial of Ad26.COV2.S vaccine versus placebo.

The CDR3 coding sequence is TGTGCCAGCAGAGCGTTAGCGGGGGACGGCACAGATACGCAGTATTTT. Amino acid sequence: CASRALAGDGTDTQYF. This chain joins TRBV2 and TRBJ2-3, with 9 bases aligning to TRBD2. The CDR3 is 16 amino acids. The ends lost 6 bases at V and 1 base at J; junction bases unmatched: 8. Germline values: CDR1 SNHLY, CDR2 FYNNEI.